This paragraph covers one TCR beta chain sequence. V was clipped by 2 bases and J by 6 bases; unmatched bases: 10. This CDR3 contains 15 residues. Germline CDR1 and CDR2: SGHRS and YFSETQ. The source of the sample is a study of cytomegalovirus exposure and HLA in healthy donors. For the study at large: Some 80 million unique TCRs from HLA-typed donors were held in an early data release.

In the PCR, 60 Vbeta and 13 Jbeta primers were used. The data were produced by immunoSEQ multiplex PCR, yet TCRdb's version contains in-frame clones alone and is incomplete. Of roughly 140,000 clones in the sample, 55% to 80% were seen once. Unrecorded immune exposures were likely, despite nominal health at sampling. The sample comprised PBMCs. The J gene is TRBJ2-7, the V gene TRBV5-1; the match to TRBD1 covers 8 bases. The receptor was derived from a woman aged 55-70 years in good health and CMV-seropositive. Here the CDR3 reads CASSLLPGQDGEQYF. The CDR3 region has the DNA TGCGCCAGCAGCTTACTGCCGGGACAGGACGGCGAGCAGTACTTC.